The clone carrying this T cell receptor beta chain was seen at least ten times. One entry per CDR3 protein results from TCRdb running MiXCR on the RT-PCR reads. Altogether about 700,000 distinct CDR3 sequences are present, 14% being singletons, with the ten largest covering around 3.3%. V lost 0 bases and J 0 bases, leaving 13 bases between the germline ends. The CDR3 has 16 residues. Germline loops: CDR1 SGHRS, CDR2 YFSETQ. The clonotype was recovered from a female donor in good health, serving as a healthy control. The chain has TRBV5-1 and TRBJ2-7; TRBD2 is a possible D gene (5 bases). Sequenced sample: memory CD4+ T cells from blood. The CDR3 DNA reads TGCGCCAGCAGCTTGGATGGAGGATCGATCTCCTACGAGCAGTACTTC. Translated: CASSLDGGSISYEQYF.